This TCR beta chain was found in a study of vaccination effects on CD4 cells after COVID-19. About the study: Post-vaccine specimens arrived a median 72 days past the second dose.

Culture proceeded for 9 to 11 days, and CD4+ T cells were then isolated. Each participant was given two doses of one vaccine (BNT162b2 or mRNA-1273). Half the medium was swapped for IL-2 medium on days 3 and 7. General study results and limits: In the study, convalescent patients were few, and early post-infection timepoints were absent.

Germline V CDR1 and CDR2: MNHNS, SASEGT. The CDR3 runs to 19 residues. V was pared by 2 bases and J by 0 bases, with 20 bases between. The repertoire was sequenced with immunoSEQ multiplex PCR; TCRdb's copy has only in-frame clones and lacks some. The top ten clones hold about 2% of a sample with tens of thousands of clones, roughly 73% of them seen once. As for this clone: What it recognizes is unknown.

V and J are TRBV6-1 and TRBJ1-5, with D possibly TRBD1 on 5 matching bases. The sample was CD4+ T cells from PBMCs cultured without peptide, taken after COVID-19 vaccination. The receptor comes from a human donor who received a COVID-19 vaccine. CDR3 nucleotide sequence: TGTGCCAGCAGTGAAAAGGGGTCAGCCTCCCCTAATAGCAATCAGCCCCAGCATTTT. The encoded protein is CASSEKGSASPNSNQPQHF.